These 21 T cell receptor beta chains were sequenced from one sample in a study of cytomegalovirus exposure and HLA in healthy donors. PCR used 60 Vbeta primers and 13 Jbeta primers. Generated by immunoSEQ multiplex PCR, the TCRdb table keeps only in-frame clones and is missing some. This table holds about 170,000 clones, 60% to 80% found once. The material sequenced was PBMCs. Receptor source: a female donor in good health and CMV-seronegative.

The chain is built from TRBV30 and TRBJ1-2; the match to TRBD1 covers 7 bases. The trim removed 0 bases at V and 8 bases at J, leaving 9 bases unmatched. Germline-derived CDR1 and CDR2 are GTSNPN and SVGIG (reference sequence). CDR3 length: 14 amino acids. As DNA, the CDR3 is TGTGCCTGGAGTGTAACGGTACAGGGGAGCGGCTACACCTTC. Its translation: CAWSVTVQGSGYTF. Filled out from reference TRBV30 and TRBJ1-2, the complete variable domain reads SQTIHQWPATLVQPVGSPLSLECTVEGTSNPNLYWYRQAAGRGLQLLFYSVGIGQISSEVPQNLSASRPQDRQFILSSKKLLLSDSGFYLCAWSVTVQGSGYTFGSGTRLTVV.

The chain has TRBV28 and TRBJ2-7, with 12 bases aligning to TRBD2. V trimming: 5 bases; J trimming: 3 bases; junction bases outside the gene matches: 5. The CDR3 contains 15 residues. Germline V gene sequence: CDR1 MDHEN, CDR2 SYDVKM. The CDR3 loop is CASSPRTSGNYEQYF. In DNA form, the CDR3 reads TGTGCCAGCAGTCCTAGGACTAGCGGGAACTACGAGCAGTACTTC.

J is TRBJ1-1 and V is TRBV2, with D possibly being TRBD1 (5 bases). The germline gives CDR1 SNHLY, CDR2 FYNNEI. Trimming shortened V by 1 base and J by 4 bases, and 10 bases separated the two germline ends. The CDR3 is made up of 14 amino acids. The CDR3 loop reads CASSEGQGLTEAFF. For the CDR3, the DNA is TGTGCCAGCAGTGAAGGTCAGGGTCTCACTGAAGCTTTCTTT.

This chain connects TRBV10-3 to TRBJ1-5; 9 nucleotides agree with TRBD1. CDR3 length equals 13 residues. Germline assignment: CDR1 ENHRY and CDR2 SYGVKD. The junction had 5 bases not matched to a gene; V was cut back by 4 bases and J by 10 bases. The CDR3 sequence is CAISGGGQGPQHF. The CDR3 DNA follows: TGTGCCATCAGTGGGGGGGGACAGGGTCCCCAGCATTTT.

This clone has just a few counts. V gene TRBV19 combines with J gene TRBJ1-2; D not resolved. V gave up 10 bases and J gave up 2 bases, with 14 bases separating them. The germline gives CDR1 LNHDA, CDR2 SQIVND (reference sequence). The CDR3 covers 13 residues. CDR3 nucleotide sequence: TGTGCCACCAAACTAGGACCCAACTATGGCTACACCTTC. It translates to CATKLGPNYGYTF.

This clone was found once. The V gene is TRBV27, the J gene TRBJ2-3; 8 nucleotides align to TRBD1. V trimming: 7 bases; J trimming: 5 bases; junction bases outside the gene matches: 8. Looked up from germline, CDR1 is MNHEY and CDR2 is SMNVEV (reference sequence). There are 14 residues in the CDR3. CDR3 protein: CASTSQGAGDTQYF. Written as DNA, the CDR3 is TGTGCCAGCACCTCTCAGGGGGCCGGAGATACGCAGTATTTT.

Note on this clone: A junction end diverges from the germline sequence, so it may reflect a read error. The chain recombines TRBV29-1 with TRBJ2-7; D possibly corresponds to TRBD2 (6 bases). Germline CDR1 reads SQVTM; CDR2 reads ANQGSEA. This CDR3 comprises 15 residues. CDR3 coding DNA: TGCAGCGTGGAAGTAGGAGGGCCCCGCGTAGGAGAGCAGTACTTC. Amino acid sequence: CSVEVGGPRVGEQYF.

The rearrangement links TRBV5-4 to TRBJ1-2; D might be TRBD1 (6 bases). Trimming pared 0 bases from V and 2 bases from J, leaving 8 bases between. There are 14 residues in the CDR3. Germline loops: CDR1 SGHNT, CDR2 YYREEE (reference sequence). CDR3 coding DNA: TGTGCCAGCAGCTTGGCAGGGGCCAACTATGGCTACACCTTC. Its protein is CASSLAGANYGYTF.

The chain links TRBV5-6 to TRBJ2-1, with 12 bases that match TRBD2. In germline, CDR1 is SGHDT, CDR2 YYEEEE. The CDR3 runs 16 residues. V shed 4 bases, J shed 4 bases, and the junction held 6 bases outside the gene matches. CDR3 in DNA: TGTGCCAGCAGCGACCTAGCGGGGGGGGGTTACAATGAGCAGTTCTTC. This codes for CASSDLAGGGYNEQFF. The full variable domain, with the rest looked up from reference TRBV5-6 and TRBJ2-1, is DAGVTQSPTHLIKTRGQQVTLRCSPKSGHDTVSWYQQALGQGPQFIFQYYEEEERQRGNFPDRFSGHQFPNYSSELNVNALLLGDSALYLCASSDLAGGGYNEQFFGPGTRLTVL.

The chain carries TRBV4-3 and TRBJ2-7, with TRBD2 matching over 11 bases. The CDR3 covers 16 residues. The germline V gene has CDR1 LGHNA and CDR2 YSLEER. With 6 bases clipped from V and 1 base from J, the junction kept 8 bases outside the gene matches. The CDR3: CASRRATSGASYEQYF. The CDR3 DNA reads as TGCGCCAGCAGGCGTGCGACTAGCGGGGCTTCCTACGAGCAGTACTTC.

This chain uses TRBV7-8 with TRBJ2-1; weak D call: TRBD2 (5 bases). The germline V gene has CDR1 SGHVS and CDR2 FQNEAQ. The CDR3 spans 12 residues. The V end was cut by 2 bases, the J end by 12 bases, with 11 bases between. CDR3 in amino acids: CASSLLSGMQFF. The DNA of the CDR3 is TGTGCCAGCAGCTTACTTTCGGGGATGCAGTTCTTC.

J is TRBJ1-5 and V is TRBV30; maybe TRBD1 (5 bases). V was pared by 1 base and J by 7 bases, with 11 bases between. The CDR3 extends over 13 amino acids. Germline CDR1 and CDR2: GTSNPN and SVGIG (reference sequence). CDR3 protein: CAWSAAGHQPQHF. CDR3 nucleotide sequence: TGTGCCTGGAGTGCGGCAGGGCACCAGCCCCAGCATTTT.

The rearrangement joins TRBV27 to TRBJ2-1, with TRBD2 as a possible D gene (6 bases). Trimming took 6 bases from V and 0 from J, leaving 12 bases between them. This CDR3 region has 15 residues. Germline CDR1 MNHEY, CDR2 SMNVEV (reference sequence). The CDR3 sequence: CASRNGGSSYNEQFF. The CDR3 DNA is TGTGCCAGCAGAAATGGGGGGAGCTCCTACAATGAGCAGTTCTTC.

This clone was seen only once. The V call is TRBV5-6, the J call TRBJ2-7; 8 positions match TRBD1. CDR1 and CDR2 (germline): SGHDT, YYEEEE. Losses at the gene ends were 6 bases for V and 5 bases for J; bases not matched to a gene: 10. This CDR3 comprises 14 residues. CDR3 residues: CASTQWTGSNEQYF. CDR3 DNA sequence: TGTGCCAGCACCCAATGGACAGGGTCAAACGAGCAGTACTTC.

V usage is TRBV4-3 and J usage is TRBJ1-2; D possibly corresponds to TRBD1 (6 bases). CDR1 and CDR2 (germline): LGHNA, YSLEER. The CDR3 has 15 residues. V was trimmed by 2 bases and J by 3 bases, leaving 13 bases between them. This CDR3 reads CASSQLTGKDYGYTF. The CDR3, as DNA: TGCGCCAGCAGCCAACTGACAGGAAAGGACTATGGCTACACCTTC.

The chain carries TRBV21-1 and TRBJ1-2; the table's D call of TRBD1 was not tested on the DNA. TRBV21-1 constitutes a pseudogene. CDR3 length: 14 residues. The CDR3 region is CASWGTGVYYGYTF. In nucleotides, the CDR3 is TGTGCCAGCTGGGGGACAGGGGTTTACTATGGCTACACCTTC.

This clone was counted a few times. Other DNA sequences from this sample encode an identical CDR3 as well. The V and J genes are TRBV30 and TRBJ2-7, with 7 bases fitting TRBD2. This CDR3 has 14 amino acids. The V gene's germline CDR1 is GTSNPN and CDR2 SVGIG (reference sequence). Germline trimming cut 0 bases from V and 0 bases from J; bases unmatched to any gene: 2. The CDR3 here is CAWSVGGSSYEQYF. CDR3 sequence (DNA): TGTGCCTGGAGTGTGGGGGGGAGCTCCTACGAGCAGTACTTC.

The chain has TRBV28 and TRBJ1-2; 9 bases align to TRBD1. J was trimmed by 6 bases and V by 8 bases; bases with no gene match: 13. Germline loops: CDR1 MDHEN, CDR2 SYDVKM. The CDR3 consists of 15 residues. Here the CDR3 reads CASAPPRTGENGYTF. The CDR3 DNA follows: TGTGCCAGCGCCCCCCCCCGGACAGGGGAAAATGGCTACACCTTC.

This rearrangement joins TRBV7-3 to TRBJ2-3; TRBD2 agrees at 12 bases. V trimming: 5 bases; J trimming: 4 bases; junction bases outside the gene matches: 7. Germline CDR1 reads SGHTA; CDR2 reads FQGTGA. The CDR3 extends over 16 amino acids. The CDR3 DNA reads as TGTGCCAGCAGCGCCGGGACTAGCGGGCTCCCAGATACGCAGTATTTT. This translates into CASSAGTSGLPDTQYF.

The chain couples TRBV5-8 to TRBJ2-1, with 11 bases aligning to TRBD2. The trim removed 3 bases at V and 3 bases at J, leaving 2 bases unmatched. The CDR3 runs to 15 residues. The germline V gene has CDR1 SGHTS and CDR2 YDEGEE. CDR3 DNA sequence: TGTGCCAGCAGCTCCGGGACTAGCGGCTACAATGAGCAGTTCTTC. Translation: CASSSGTSGYNEQFF.

This clone was picked up a small number of times. The rearrangement links TRBV19 to TRBJ1-4, with TRBD1 as a possible D gene (6 bases). CDR3 length: 15 amino acids. The germline V and J ends were trimmed by 1 base and 8 bases, with 14 bases remaining between them. Germline values: CDR1 LNHDA, CDR2 SQIVND (reference sequence). This chain's CDR3 is CASSIGTAGEEKLFF. The CDR3 DNA sequence: TGTGCCAGTAGTATAGGAACGGCAGGGGAGGAAAAACTGTTTTTT.